The next 26 T cell receptor beta chains were all read from a single sample in a study of control samples from healthy donors and cancer patients. Here immunoSEQ multiplex PCR was the method, and the copy in TCRdb shows in-frame clones only, minus some. This table holds about 170,000 clones, around 93% found once. Source material: blood. The receptors here all came from a woman aged 60-75 years in good health.

The V call is TRBV18, the J call TRBJ2-4, with 7 bases fitting TRBD1. CDR1 KGHSH and CDR2 LQKENI come from the germline V gene. V lost 3 bases and J lost 6; bases outside the gene matches: 14. The CDR3 extends over 17 amino acids. CDR3 residues: CASSPLPHYDRANIQYF. The CDR3 DNA reads TGTGCCAGCTCACCGCTACCCCACTACGACAGGGCAAACATTCAGTACTTC.

This sequence joins TRBV25-1 and TRBJ1-3, with TRBD1 identical over 8 bases. The J segment lost 0 bases and the V segment lost 6 bases, leaving 7 bases of the junction unmatched. The CDR3 has 16 residues. Per the germline V gene, CDR1 is MGHDK and CDR2 is SYGVNS. CDR3 nucleotides: TGTGCCAGCAGGGCCGGACAGGGATCCTCTGGAAACACCATATATTTT. It is translated as CASRAGQGSSGNTIYF.

V gene TRBV6-5 combines with J gene TRBJ1-6; D may be TRBD1 (5 bases). The germline V gene encodes CDR1 MNHEY and CDR2 SVGAGI. The CDR3 is 16 residues long. V was trimmed by 2 bases and J by 0 bases, leaving 8 bases between them. The CDR3 sequence: CASSYRGSSYNSPLHF. CDR3 sequence (DNA): TGTGCCAGCAGTTACCGGGGGAGCTCCTATAATTCACCCCTCCACTTT.

This clone was detected a few times. The chain uses TRBV11-2 and TRBJ1-6; D not resolved. Deletions cut 1 base from V and 8 bases from J, with 6 bases between. CDR3 length: 13 amino acids. The V gene's germline CDR1 is SGHAT and CDR2 FQNNGV. The CDR3 loop is CASSLGVHSPLHF. As DNA, the CDR3 is TGTGCCAGCAGCTTAGGAGTCCATTCACCCCTCCACTTT.

The chain recombines TRBV3-1 (or the pseudogene TRBV3-2) with TRBJ1-2; D remains ambiguous. The CDR3 has 12 residues. With 1 base removed from V and 3 bases from J, the gap between germline ends came to 3 bases. Germline V CDR1 and CDR2: LGHDT, YNNKEL (reference sequence). The DNA for the CDR3 is TGTGCCAGCAGCCAAGTTGACTATGGCTACACCTTC. This gives the protein CASSQVDYGYTF.

V is TRBV19 and J is TRBJ1-5, with D possibly TRBD1 on 5 matching bases. This CDR3 contains 16 residues. Germline CDR1 reads LNHDA; CDR2 reads SQIVND (reference sequence). V dropped 10 bases and J dropped 3 bases, with 22 bases sitting between them. In nucleotides, the CDR3 is TGTGCCACCAAGAATCATGGGGGAGAAGTCAATCAGCCCCAGCATTTT. Its protein is CATKNHGGEVNQPQHF.

This clone was recorded only once. The V gene is TRBV2, the J gene TRBJ1-3, with 8 bases aligning to TRBD1. The CDR3 is made up of 15 amino acids. Losses at the gene ends were 8 bases for V and 0 bases for J; bases not matched to a gene: 6. CDR1 and CDR2 (germline): SNHLY, FYNNEI. CDR3 sequence reads: CASGRDRSSGNTIYF. CDR3 in DNA: TGTGCCAGCGGGAGGGACAGGAGCTCTGGAAACACCATATATTTT.

The J gene is TRBJ2-7, the V gene TRBV19; no firm D call. The V end lost 3 bases, the J end lost 2 bases, and 8 bases lay between the germline ends. The CDR3 is 13 residues long. Germline V gene data show CDR1 as LNHDA and CDR2 as SQIVND (reference sequence). CDR3 in amino acids: CASSIRATYEQYF. In nucleotides, the CDR3 is TGTGCCAGTAGTATCCGGGCCACCTACGAGCAGTACTTC. The full variable domain, rest sourced from reference TRBV19 and TRBJ2-7, is DGGITQSPKYLFRKEGQNVTLSCEQNLNHDAMYWYRQDPGQGLRLIYYSQIVNDFQKGDIAEGYSVSREKKESFPLTVTSAQKNPTAFYLCASSIRATYEQYFGPGTRLTVT.

A note on this clone: This may arise from a read error, as a much more abundant clone is one base away. The DNA for the CDR3 is TGTGCCAGCAGCGCGACTCTTAACTATGGCTACACCTTC. It codes for CASSATLNYGYTF. The chain couples TRBV7-9 to TRBJ1-2; D is uncertain. The V end lost 5 bases, the J end lost 1 base, and 8 bases lay between the germline ends. This CDR3 contains 13 residues. Germline V gene data show CDR1 as SEHNR and CDR2 as FQNEAQ (reference sequence).

The V gene is TRBV12-3 or TRBV12-4, the J gene TRBJ2-5, with TRBD2 matching 7 bases. V trimming: 6 bases; J trimming: 3 bases; junction bases outside the gene matches: 1. This CDR3 has 12 amino acids. This CDR3 reads CASRGGKETQYF. Written as DNA, the CDR3 is TGTGCCAGCAGGGGAGGGAAAGAGACCCAGTACTTC.

The count of this clone is one. The chain combines TRBV19 with TRBJ1-2, with D hard to call. Trimming stripped 6 bases from V and 2 bases from J, with 13 bases between. Per germline, CDR1 LNHDA and CDR2 SQIVND (reference sequence). This CDR3 contains 14 residues. Here the CDR3 DNA reads TGTGCCAGTAGAAACAGTGGAGGGAACTATGGCTACACCTTC. Translation: CASRNSGGNYGYTF.

This clone was detected only once. V gene TRBV7-2 combines with J gene TRBJ1-6; D may be TRBD1 (5 bases). Germline CDR1 and CDR2: SGHTA and FQGNSA. With 1 base removed from V and 0 bases from J, the gap between germline ends came to 13 bases. CDR3 size: 18 residues. CDR3 residues: CASSLDGTPSSYNSPLHF. As DNA, the CDR3 is TGTGCCAGCAGCTTAGACGGGACTCCGAGCTCCTATAATTCACCCCTCCACTTT.

This clone has just a few counts. V gene TRBV6-6 combines with J gene TRBJ1-5; 8 bases match TRBD1. CDR3 length: 16 amino acids. V was clipped by 6 bases and J by 4 bases; unmatched bases: 11. The germline CDR1 and CDR2 sequences are MNHNY and SVGAGI (reference sequence). CDR3 in DNA: TGTGCCAGCAGATTACAGGGGGGTATTGGGAATCAGCCCCAGCATTTT. It encodes CASRLQGGIGNQPQHF.

About this clone: Other nucleotide sequences from this sample produce the same CDR3. The rearrangement uses TRBV7-2 and TRBJ1-2, with a tentative D call TRBD1 (5 bases). There are 15 residues in the CDR3. CDR1 and CDR2 from the germline V gene are SGHTA and FQGNSA. V was pared by 1 base and J by 0 bases, with 9 bases between. CDR3 protein: CASSLGAGPNYGYTF. CDR3 in DNA: TGTGCCAGCAGCTTAGGGGCAGGGCCTAACTATGGCTACACCTTC.

The J gene is TRBJ1-2, the V gene TRBV7-9; D possibly corresponds to TRBD1 (5 bases). Germline V gene lookup returns CDR1 SEHNR and CDR2 FQNEAQ (reference sequence). V was trimmed by 4 bases and J by 1 base, leaving 22 bases between them. The CDR3 is 18 residues long. The CDR3, as DNA: TGTGCCAGCAGCTCGACGACAGCCCAAGGACGGAATAACTATGGCTACACCTTC. Amino acids: CASSSTTAQGRNNYGYTF. Complete variable domain (other parts from reference TRBV7-9 and TRBJ1-2): DTGVSQNPRHKITKRGQNVTFRCDPISEHNRLYWYRQTLGQGPEFLTYFQNEAQLEKSRLLSDRFSAERPKGSFSTLEIQRTEQGDSAMYLCASSSTTAQGRNNYGYTFGSGTRLTVV.

J is TRBJ1-1 and V is TRBV6-5; possibly TRBD1 for D (5 bases). Germline loops: CDR1 MNHEY, CDR2 SVGAGI. The CDR3 covers 13 residues. Trimming shortened V by 2 bases and J by 4 bases, and 8 bases separated the two germline ends. The CDR3 loop is CASSYGGPTEAFF. CDR3 DNA: TGTGCCAGCAGTTACGGGGGTCCCACTGAAGCTTTCTTT.

The genes are TRBV7-9 and TRBJ2-3, with 7 bases matching TRBD1. J was trimmed by 0 bases and V by 5 bases; bases with no gene match: 5. CDR3 length: 15 residues. Germline V CDR1 and CDR2: SEHNR, FQNEAQ (reference sequence). DNA for the CDR3: TGTGCCAGCAGCGCCGAGGGGGCGAGCACAGATACGCAGTATTTT. Translating gives CASSAEGASTDTQYF.

The rearrangement uses TRBV5-1 and TRBJ2-3; TRBD2 matches 11 bases. The V gene end was trimmed by 3 bases and the J gene end by 3 bases; junction bases not matched to a gene: 6. Germline-derived CDR1 and CDR2 are SGHRS and YFSETQ. The CDR3 runs to 16 residues. The CDR3 reads CASSSLSGGVTDTQYF. For the CDR3, the DNA is TGCGCCAGCAGCTCCCTTAGCGGGGGGGTGACAGATACGCAGTATTTT.

The V gene is TRBV4-2, the J gene TRBJ1-4; D perhaps matches TRBD1 (5 bases). V lost 0 bases, J lost 3 bases, and 14 bases lay in between. Germline loops: CDR1 LGHNA, CDR2 YNFKEQ. This CDR3 has 17 residues. The CDR3 DNA is TGTGCCAGCAGCCAAGATGGGTTAGGCAGGGCTAATGAAAAACTGTTTTTT. It translates to CASSQDGLGRANEKLFF.

This chain uses TRBV27 with TRBJ2-7; the match to TRBD1 covers 7 bases. CDR3 size: 15 residues. J gave up 3 bases and V 6 bases, and 11 bases lay outside the gene matches. Germline V gene sequence: CDR1 MNHEY, CDR2 SMNVEV (reference sequence). The CDR3 region is CASRGRGRASYEQYF. In DNA, the CDR3 is TGTGCCAGCAGAGGAAGGGGGCGAGCGAGCTACGAGCAGTACTTC.

This rearrangement joins TRBV6-5 to TRBJ1-1, with D possibly TRBD1 on 5 matching bases. V lost 5 bases and J lost 2, with 12 bases in between. Germline V gene sequence: CDR1 MNHEY, CDR2 SVGAGI. The CDR3 spans 14 residues. CDR3 region: CASSTRDGNTEAFF. CDR3 sequence (DNA): TGTGCCAGCAGTACGCGGGACGGTAACACTGAAGCTTTCTTT.

The J gene is TRBJ1-1, the V gene TRBV7-2; possible D gene TRBD1, 6 bases. V lost 0 bases to trimming and J lost 4 bases, with 27 bases between them. Germline loops: CDR1 SGHTA, CDR2 FQGNSA. The CDR3 covers 20 residues. This CDR3 is CASSLATKLERGRRRTEAFF. The CDR3 DNA reads as TGTGCCAGCAGCTTAGCGACAAAGTTAGAGCGGGGGCGCAGGCGCACTGAAGCTTTCTTT.

This chain links TRBV6-2 or TRBV6-3 with TRBJ2-7, with D tentatively TRBD1 (6 bases). V lost 7 bases and J lost 4, with 17 bases in between. There are 14 residues in the CDR3. In germline, CDR1 is MNHEY, CDR2 SVGEGT. CDR3 bases: TGTGCCAGCAACCCCGCGACAGGTTGGTACGAGCAGTACTTC. Amino acid sequence: CASNPATGWYEQYF.

This chain connects TRBV21-1 to TRBJ1-5. TRBV21-1 is tagged as a pseudogene. This CDR3 comprises 16 residues. The CDR3 here is CASTPRGRYSNQPQHF. For the CDR3, the DNA is TGTGCCAGCACCCCGAGGGGACGGTATAGCAATCAGCCCCAGCATTTT.

This chain joins TRBV20-1 and TRBJ2-7, with D perhaps assigned TRBD1 or TRBD2 (5 bases each). Germline V gives CDR1 DFQATT, CDR2 SNEGSKA (reference sequence). The CDR3 covers 14 residues. Trimming left V 3 bases short and J 3 bases short, with 15 bases between. The CDR3 region has the DNA TGCAGTGCTAGTTCGGGGCTTACCTACTACGAGCAGTACTTC. As protein: CSASSGLTYYEQYF.

This clone has just one count. The V and J genes are TRBV4-3 and TRBJ1-1; TRBD1 might be the D (5 bases). The CDR3 is 17 residues long. CDR1 is LGHNA, CDR2 YSLEER, per germline. Trimming stripped 0 bases from V and 10 bases from J, with 24 bases between. The CDR3 sequence is CASSQEGRALARGRAFF. As DNA, the CDR3 is TGCGCCAGCAGCCAAGAAGGCCGGGCCCTCGCCCGGGGGAGAGCTTTCTTT.